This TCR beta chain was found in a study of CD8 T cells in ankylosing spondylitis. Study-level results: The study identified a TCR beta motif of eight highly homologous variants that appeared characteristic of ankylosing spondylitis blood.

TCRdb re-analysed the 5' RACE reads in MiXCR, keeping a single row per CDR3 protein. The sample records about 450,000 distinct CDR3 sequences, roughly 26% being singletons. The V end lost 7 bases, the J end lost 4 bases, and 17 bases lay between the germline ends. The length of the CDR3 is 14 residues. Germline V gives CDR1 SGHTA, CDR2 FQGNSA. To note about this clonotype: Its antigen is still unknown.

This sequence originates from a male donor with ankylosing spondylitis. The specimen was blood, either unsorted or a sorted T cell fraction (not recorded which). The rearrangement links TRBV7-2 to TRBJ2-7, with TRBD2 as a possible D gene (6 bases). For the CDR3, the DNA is TGTGCCAGCACCGAGGGCCCGGGACTTTACGAGCAGTACTTC. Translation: CASTEGPGLYEQYF.